These 23 T cell receptor beta chains were all obtained from the same sample, sequenced in a study of patients and donors after allogeneic stem cell transplantation. MiXCR, run by TCRdb on the RT-PCR reads, gives a single entry per CDR3 protein. This table holds approximately 220,000 distinct CDR3 sequences, roughly 38% found once. Sequencing was carried out using blood, either unsorted or a sorted T cell fraction (not recorded which). The source of these receptors is a human donor who was either an allogeneic HSCT recipient or a stem cell or donor lymphocyte infusion donor (not recorded which). It is not recorded whose cells these are; they may come from a transplant donor.

This clonotype showed up just once. The chain has TRBV2 and TRBJ1-1; D is unclear. V shed 2 bases and J shed 7 bases, with 17 bases lying between them. Germline V CDR1 and CDR2: SNHLY, FYNNEI. The CDR3 loop spans 15 amino acids. The DNA for the CDR3 is TGTGCCAGCAGTGAACTCCCCCTCCGGAACTTTGAAGCTTTCTTT. Translated: CASSELPLRNFEAFF.

This clonotype has only a few counts. The V gene is TRBV20-1, the J gene TRBJ1-2; D unresolved. With 6 bases removed from V and 2 bases from J, the gap between germline ends came to 4 bases. This CDR3 is 10 amino acids long. The germline V gene encodes CDR1 DFQATT and CDR2 SNEGSKA (reference sequence). The CDR3 DNA reads as TGCAGTGCCATAAACTATGGCTACACCTTC. Its protein product is CSAINYGYTF.

The sample holds a few counts of this clonotype. The V and J genes are TRBV10-3 and TRBJ1-1; D remains ambiguous. With 3 bases removed from V and 6 bases from J, the gap between germline ends came to 5 bases. This CDR3 has 11 residues. Germline CDR1 is ENHRY and CDR2 is SYGVKD. The CDR3 loop is CAISDPPEAFF. CDR3 DNA: TGTGCCATCAGTGACCCGCCTGAAGCTTTCTTT.

This clonotype was counted a few times. V and J are TRBV5-4 and TRBJ2-3; D might be TRBD1 (6 bases). V gave up 6 bases and J gave up 1 base, with 9 bases separating them. Per the germline V gene, CDR1 is SGHNT and CDR2 is YYREEE (reference sequence). This CDR3 comprises 13 residues. CDR3 sequence: CASTRQGTDTQYF. The DNA of the CDR3 is TGTGCCAGCACGAGACAGGGCACAGATACGCAGTATTTT.

The rearrangement uses TRBV5-1 and TRBJ1-1; D remains unclear. This CDR3 comprises 14 residues. Between the trimmed V and J ends, which lost 1 base and 11 bases, there was a span of 18 bases. Germline V gene data show CDR1 as SGHRS and CDR2 as YFSETQ. The CDR3 DNA sequence: TGCGCCAGCAGCTTGAACGGCCGTGACTCAGCCGCTTTCTTT. Protein sequence: CASSLNGRDSAAFF.

The rearrangement links TRBV7-8 to TRBJ1-5, with 9 bases lining up with TRBD1. From germline, CDR1 is SGHVS and CDR2 FQNEAQ. The CDR3 has 15 residues. The trim removed 3 bases at V and 7 bases at J, leaving 7 bases unmatched. The CDR3 nucleotides are TGTGCCAGCAGCTTGTCACAGGGGGCTCGACAGCCCCAGCATTTT. Translating gives CASSLSQGARQPQHF.

The chain is built from TRBV6-2 or TRBV6-3 and TRBJ2-7, with no clear D. Between the trimmed V and J ends, which lost 6 bases and 0 bases, there was a span of 12 bases. This CDR3 region has 14 residues. Germline V gene lookup returns CDR1 MNHEY and CDR2 SVGEGT. The CDR3 region has the DNA TGTGCCAGCAGGCCTTACTCCTCCTCCTACGAGCAGTACTTC. Translated: CASRPYSSSYEQYF.

This clonotype was found a few times. The DNA of the CDR3 is TGTGCCACCAGCAGAGATCTCCAAGCAACTAATGAAAAACTGTTTTTT. This encodes CATSRDLQATNEKLFF. The genes are TRBV15 and TRBJ1-4; D ambiguous. Germline lookup yields CDR1 LNHNV and CDR2 YYDKDF (reference sequence). The CDR3 contains 16 residues. V was shortened by 0 bases and J by 0 bases, with 8 bases between the two germline ends.

In its sample, this clonotype was seen many times. The chain has TRBV5-1 and TRBJ1-1; D unclear. CDR1 and CDR2 (germline): SGHRS, YFSETQ. The CDR3 spans 13 residues. The V end was cut by 0 bases, the J end by 5 bases, with 8 bases between. The CDR3 loop is CASSLGVGTEAFF. The CDR3, as DNA: TGCGCCAGCAGCTTGGGAGTAGGGACTGAAGCTTTCTTT.

The V and J genes are TRBV4-3 and TRBJ1-5, with D uncertain. V dropped 0 bases and J dropped 5 bases, with 11 bases sitting between them. The CDR3 loop spans 15 amino acids. CDR1 is LGHNA and CDR2 is YSLEER in the germline V gene. CDR3 sequence reads: CASSQDGRSDQPQHF. The CDR3 bases are TGCGCCAGCAGCCAAGATGGGCGGTCCGATCAGCCCCAGCATTTT.

V usage is TRBV11-2 and J usage is TRBJ1-1, with 7 nucleotides matching TRBD1. CDR1 and CDR2 from the germline V gene are SGHAT and FQNNGV. The CDR3 has 15 amino acids. Unmatched junction bases numbered 6, after V lost 0 bases and J lost 5 bases. The CDR3 DNA sequence: TGTGCCAGCAGCTTAGATCCCACAGGGGAAACTGAAGCTTTCTTT. Encoded protein: CASSLDPTGETEAFF.

This clonotype has a single count. The rearrangement uses TRBV30 and TRBJ2-3; the D gene is possibly TRBD2 (5 bases). Germline V gene lookup returns CDR1 GTSNPN and CDR2 SVGIG (reference sequence). The CDR3 covers 15 residues. V lost 0 bases and J 1 base, leaving 11 bases between the germline ends. The CDR3: CAWSVLSSRTDTQYF. CDR3 DNA: TGTGCCTGGAGTGTATTATCTAGCCGCACAGATACGCAGTATTTT.

The chain combines TRBV5-1 with TRBJ2-1; D might be TRBD1 (8 bases). In germline, CDR1 is SGHRS, CDR2 YFSETQ. The ends were cut back, 5 bases at V and 4 bases at J, with 16 bases in the middle. The CDR3 spans 15 residues. The CDR3 coding sequence is TGCGCCAGCAGAGGACAGGGAGGGGTGTACAATGAGCAGTTCTTC. It codes for CASRGQGGVYNEQFF.

A few counts support this clonotype. The CDR3 coding sequence is TGCAGCGTTGCCCCCGGGGGTACCAACACCGGGGAGCTGTTTTTT. Protein: CSVAPGGTNTGELFF. The chain links TRBV29-1 to TRBJ2-2; D perhaps matches TRBD2 (6 bases). Germline lookup yields CDR1 SQVTM and CDR2 ANQGSEA. The CDR3 runs 15 residues. The V end lost 4 bases, the J end lost 2 bases, and 14 bases lay between the germline ends.

This clonotype was seen a few times. The chain joins TRBV20-1 to TRBJ2-5; no reliable D call. Per the germline V gene, CDR1 is DFQATT and CDR2 is SNEGSKA (reference sequence). The germline V and J ends were trimmed by 5 bases and 0 bases, with 4 bases remaining between them. The CDR3 is 11 amino acids. The CDR3 spells CSAQHQETQYF. CDR3 DNA sequence: TGCAGTGCTCAACACCAAGAGACCCAGTACTTC.

This clonotype appeared a few times. CDR3 bases: TGTGCCAGCAGCCGGGGACCAGGGCCCTATGGCTACACCTTC. This translates into CASSRGPGPYGYTF. The chain joins TRBV3-1 to TRBJ1-2, with D perhaps matching TRBD1 (5 bases). Deletions cut 4 bases from V and 4 bases from J, with 13 bases between. Germline CDR1 is LGHDT and CDR2 is YNNKEL (reference sequence). The CDR3 consists of 14 residues.

The rearrangement joins TRBV5-1 to TRBJ1-3; D remains unclear. Deletions cut 0 bases from V and 4 bases from J, with 8 bases between. Looked up from germline, CDR1 is SGHRS and CDR2 is YFSETQ. This CDR3 is 14 amino acids long. In DNA form, the CDR3 reads TGCGCCAGCAGCTTGGTGGACGAAGGAAACACCATATATTTT. Translation: CASSLVDEGNTIYF.

This clonotype was seen only a few times. The genes are TRBV5-1 and TRBJ1-2; D gene unclear. CDR1 and CDR2 from the germline V gene are SGHRS and YFSETQ. Trimming pared 4 bases from V and 0 bases from J, leaving 13 bases between. The CDR3 spans 15 residues. This CDR3 is CASSRRAVTNYGYTF. The CDR3 DNA sequence: TGCGCCAGCAGCCGAAGGGCGGTGACTAACTATGGCTACACCTTC. The full variable domain, its missing parts supplied by reference TRBV5-1 and TRBJ1-2, is KAGVTQTPRYLIKTRGQQVTLSCSPISGHRSVSWYQQTPGQGLQFLFEYFSETQRNKGNFPGRFSGRQFSNSRSEMNVSTLELGDSALYLCASSRRAVTNYGYTFGSGTRLTVV.

The gene calls are TRBV4-1 and TRBJ1-1; D may be TRBD1 (6 bases). Germline CDR1 reads MGHRA; CDR2 reads YSYEKL. This CDR3 has 17 amino acids. V gave up 2 bases and J gave up 11 bases, with 27 bases separating them. This chain's CDR3 is CASSQTGFGQSTDSAFF. CDR3 in DNA: TGCGCCAGCAGCCAAACTGGCTTCGGACAGTCGACTGATTCGGCTTTCTTT.

This clonotype was counted between two and nine times. This chain joins TRBV7-9 and TRBJ1-6; TRBD1 might be the D (5 bases). Trimming stripped 5 bases from V and 7 bases from J, with 24 bases between. The CDR3 has 18 residues. Per germline, CDR1 SEHNR and CDR2 FQNEAQ (reference sequence). The CDR3 bases are TGTGCCAGCAGCCCCCGGGGGAATTCGCGGGCTTGGAATTCACCCCTCCACTTT. This encodes CASSPRGNSRAWNSPLHF. Combining the CDR3 with reference TRBV7-9 and TRBJ1-6 gives the whole variable domain DTGVSQNPRHKITKRGQNVTFRCDPISEHNRLYWYRQTLGQGPEFLTYFQNEAQLEKSRLLSDRFSAERPKGSFSTLEIQRTEQGDSAMYLCASSPRGNSRAWNSPLHFGNGTRLTVT.

This chain joins TRBV7-2 and TRBJ2-2; 10 nucleotides agree with TRBD2. CDR1 and CDR2 (germline): SGHTA, FQGNSA. V lost 5 bases to trimming and J lost 0 bases; unmatched junction nucleotides: 3. This CDR3 has 16 residues. The CDR3 reads CASSPTSGTNTGELFF. As DNA, the CDR3 is TGTGCCAGCAGCCCTACTAGCGGGACGAACACCGGGGAGCTGTTTTTT.

The rearrangement uses TRBV19 and TRBJ1-2; D is ambiguous. This CDR3 spans 13 amino acids. Trimming stripped 8 bases from V and 3 bases from J, with 13 bases between. Per the germline V gene, CDR1 is LNHDA and CDR2 is SQIVND (reference sequence). CDR3 amino acids: CASVAETHYGYTF. The CDR3 region has the DNA TGTGCCAGTGTGGCCGAGACCCACTATGGCTACACCTTC. Full variable domain (rest looked up from reference TRBV19 and TRBJ1-2): DGGITQSPKYLFRKEGQNVTLSCEQNLNHDAMYWYRQDPGQGLRLIYYSQIVNDFQKGDIAEGYSVSREKKESFPLTVTSAQKNPTAFYLCASVAETHYGYTFGSGTRLTVV.

This clonotype was detected only a few times. The V and J genes are TRBV30 and TRBJ1-6, with TRBD1 as a possible D gene (6 bases). The CDR3 totals 17 residues. The germline V gene has CDR1 GTSNPN and CDR2 SVGIG (reference sequence). V was shortened by 0 bases and J by 12 bases, with 24 bases between the two germline ends. The CDR3, as DNA: TGTGCCTGGAGTGTACGTTTCGGGCCGACAGGCACGAGACCCCTCCACTTT. This gives the protein CAWSVRFGPTGTRPLHF. The full variable domain, completed using reference TRBV30 and TRBJ1-6, is SQTIHQWPATLVQPVGSPLSLECTVEGTSNPNLYWYRQAAGRGLQLLFYSVGIGQISSEVPQNLSASRPQDRQFILSSKKLLLSDSGFYLCAWSVRFGPTGTRPLHFGNGTRLTVT.